Below are 17 T cell receptor beta chains sequenced from a single sample in a study of cytomegalovirus exposure and HLA in healthy donors. The PCR ran on 60 Vbeta and 13 Jbeta primers. Generated by immunoSEQ multiplex PCR, the TCRdb table keeps only in-frame clones and is missing some. The table includes about 120,000 clones, about 68% detected once. Material for sequencing was PBMCs. The source of these receptors is a man aged 35 to 55 in good health and CMV-seropositive.

The J gene is TRBJ1-4, the V gene TRBV15; possibly TRBD1 for D (5 bases). Germline loops: CDR1 LNHNV, CDR2 YYDKDF (reference sequence). The CDR3 has 14 amino acids. Between the trimmed V and J ends, which lost 3 bases and 8 bases, there was a span of 13 bases. CDR3 loop: CATSRDILGEKLFF. The CDR3 DNA sequence: TGTGCCACCAGCAGGGACATCCTCGGGGAAAAACTGTTTTTT.

The chain employs TRBV5-4 and TRBJ2-5; 7 bases line up with TRBD1. Germline CDR1 reads SGHNT; CDR2 reads YYREEE (reference sequence). After removal of 4 bases from V and 1 base from J, the junction contained 4 bases not matched to a gene. The CDR3 is 14 amino acids. The CDR3 protein is CASSLGQTQETQYF. CDR3 sequence (DNA): TGTGCCAGCAGCCTGGGACAGACCCAAGAGACCCAGTACTTC.

Comments on this clone: This same CDR3 is encoded by further DNA sequences in the sample. This chain joins TRBV7-9 and TRBJ1-2; 9 nucleotides agree with TRBD1. Germline V gives CDR1 SEHNR, CDR2 FQNEAQ (reference sequence). This CDR3 has 14 amino acids. Trimming took 3 bases from V and 6 from J; bases not matched to a gene: 5. The CDR3 here is CASSLPTGGNGYTF. The CDR3, as DNA: TGTGCCAGCAGCTTGCCGACAGGGGGGAATGGCTACACCTTC.

The CDR3 DNA reads as TGTGCCAGCAGTGAAATGGCCGAGCAGTACTTC. It specifies CASSEMAEQYF. The chain links TRBV2 to TRBJ2-7; D unresolved. The V gene's germline CDR1 is SNHLY and CDR2 FYNNEI. V lost 2 bases to trimming and J lost 6 bases, with 5 bases between them. The CDR3 runs 11 residues.

This sequence joins TRBV7-9 and TRBJ2-7, with 10 bases fitting TRBD1. The CDR3 contains 14 residues. Trimming removed 5 bases from V and 5 bases from J; junction bases left unmatched: 6. The germline CDR1 and CDR2 sequences are SEHNR and FQNEAQ (reference sequence). CDR3 sequence reads: CASSLGQGVNEQYF. In DNA, the CDR3 is TGTGCCAGCAGCCTAGGACAGGGGGTCAACGAGCAGTACTTC.

This clone showed up just once. V usage is TRBV5-8 and J usage is TRBJ1-2; 7 nucleotides agree with TRBD1. V was pared by 4 bases and J by 3 bases, with 9 bases of the junction left unmatched. The CDR3 has 15 amino acids. The germline V gene has CDR1 SGHTS and CDR2 YDEGEE. The CDR3 sequence: CASSEGQLGDYGYTF. CDR3 DNA sequence: TGTGCCAGCAGCGAGGGACAGCTCGGGGACTATGGCTACACCTTC.

The chain recombines TRBV30 with TRBJ1-1; D possibly corresponds to TRBD1 (6 bases). Germline V CDR1 and CDR2: GTSNPN, SVGIG (reference sequence). The length of the CDR3 is 14 residues. Trimming stripped 3 bases from V and 1 base from J, with 12 bases between. This CDR3 reads CAWSPGQPNTEAFF. The CDR3 DNA reads TGTGCCTGGAGCCCCGGACAGCCGAACACTGAAGCTTTCTTT.

The sample holds a few counts of this clone. The V call is TRBV5-6, the J call TRBJ2-7, with a tentative D call TRBD2 (7 bases). This CDR3 has 15 amino acids. Germline CDR1 SGHDT, CDR2 YYEEEE. V was clipped by 0 bases and J by 2 bases, with 12 bases between them. Here the CDR3 DNA reads TGTGCCAGCAGCTTGGCAGCGGGACAAGCCTACGAGCAGTACTTC. Protein product: CASSLAAGQAYEQYF.

This chain links TRBV7-8 with TRBJ2-7, with D possibly being TRBD1 (6 bases). V gave up 7 bases and J gave up 4 bases, with 20 bases separating them. This CDR3 comprises 15 residues. CDR1 and CDR2 (germline): SGHVS, FQNEAQ. The DNA for the CDR3 is TGTGCCAGCACTAAAACGGGGCAGGGGAGTTACGAGCAGTACTTC. Translated: CASTKTGQGSYEQYF.

This chain uses TRBV6-4 with TRBJ2-1; TRBD2 matches 7 bases. This CDR3 is 15 amino acids long. In germline, CDR1 is MRHNA, CDR2 SNTAGT. Losses at the gene ends were 4 bases for V and 2 bases for J; bases not matched to a gene: 5. The CDR3 loop reads CASSGGAGAYNEQFF. Written as DNA, the CDR3 is TGTGCCAGCAGTGGCGGTGCGGGGGCCTACAATGAGCAGTTCTTC.

The V call is TRBV28, the J call TRBJ1-2, with D tentatively TRBD1 (6 bases). The V gene's germline CDR1 is MDHEN and CDR2 SYDVKM. The ends were cut back, 5 bases at V and 4 bases at J, with 14 bases in the middle. This CDR3 has 14 amino acids. CDR3 protein: CASSPTDRSYGYTF. In DNA, the CDR3 is TGTGCCAGCAGTCCGACCGACAGGAGCTATGGCTACACCTTC.

The CDR3 sequence is CASKTSGGSYEQYF. In DNA, the CDR3 is TGTGCCAGCAAGACGAGCGGAGGTAGCTACGAGCAGTACTTC. This chain uses TRBV6-5 with TRBJ2-7; D may be TRBD2 (5 bases). Trimming removed 7 bases at V and 3 bases at J, with 16 bases between. CDR3 size: 14 residues. The germline CDR1 and CDR2 sequences are MNHEY and SVGAGI.

This clone came up a few times. This sequence joins TRBV29-1 and TRBJ2-1; 9 nucleotides line up with TRBD2. V shed 3 bases and J 6 bases; nucleotides not matched to a gene: 6. Per the germline V gene, CDR1 is SQVTM and CDR2 is ANQGSEA. CDR3 length equals 14 residues. The CDR3, as DNA: TGCAGCGTTGATATGCGGGGGGGCCTCAATGAGCAGTTCTTC. As protein: CSVDMRGGLNEQFF.

The chain joins TRBV11-2 to TRBJ2-7; D is undetermined. Trimming removed 0 bases at V and 1 base at J, with 4 bases between. Germline V gene data show CDR1 as SGHAT and CDR2 as FQNNGV. The CDR3 runs to 13 residues. The CDR3 nucleotides are TGTGCCAGCAGCTTAGACAGGTCCTACGAGCAGTACTTC. It translates to CASSLDRSYEQYF. The full variable domain, in which reference TRBV11-2 and TRBJ2-7 provide the parts outside the CDR3, is EAGVAQSPRYKIIEKRQSVAFWCNPISGHATLYWYQQILGQGPKLLIQFQNNGVVDDSQLPKDRFSAERLKGVDSTLKIQPAKLEDSAVYLCASSLDRSYEQYFGPGTRLTVT.

This clone was seen more than once but under ten times. This chain joins TRBV25-1 and TRBJ2-7, with D possibly TRBD1 on 6 matching bases. The CDR3 extends over 14 amino acids. The ends were cut back, 5 bases at V and 2 bases at J, with 13 bases in the middle. Germline V gene data show CDR1 as MGHDK and CDR2 as SYGVNS. The CDR3 reads CASSKGVGPYEQYF. In DNA, the CDR3 is TGTGCCAGCAGTAAGGGGGTAGGGCCCTACGAGCAGTACTTC.

The V and J genes are TRBV10-1 and TRBJ1-1; a weak D match, TRBD1 (6 bases). This CDR3 is built from 19 residues. V lost 5 bases and J lost 2, with 27 bases in between. Germline CDR1 and CDR2: WNHNN and SYGVQD (reference sequence). The chain's CDR3 is CASSSQNAPGVLSNTEAFF. The CDR3 DNA reads as TGCGCCAGCAGTTCACAAAACGCTCCAGGGGTTTTATCCAACACTGAAGCTTTCTTT.

This rearrangement joins TRBV5-6 to TRBJ2-2; 7 nucleotides match TRBD1. The V segment lost 4 bases and the J segment 3 bases; nucleotides outside the gene matches: 9. Per germline, CDR1 SGHDT and CDR2 YYEEEE. CDR3 size: 16 residues. The CDR3 DNA follows: TGTGCCAGCAGCCGTGGGACAGCGAAGTACACCGGGGAGCTGTTTTTT. It is translated as CASSRGTAKYTGELFF.